This TCR beta chain was observed in a study of patients and donors after allogeneic stem cell transplantation. Trimming removed 3 bases from V and 17 bases from J, with 17 bases in between. CDR3 length equals 13 residues. The germline CDR1 and CDR2 sequences are LGHDT and YNNKEL (reference sequence). TCRdb ran MiXCR on the RT-PCR reads and lists one entry per CDR3 protein. Of hundreds of thousands of distinct CDR3 sequences in the sample, around 16% were seen once. J is TRBJ1-6 and V is TRBV3-1; TRBD1 might be the D (5 bases). This receptor was obtained from a human donor who was either an allogeneic HSCT recipient or a stem cell or donor lymphocyte infusion donor (not recorded which). It is not recorded whose cells these are; they may come from a transplant donor. Sequencing was performed on blood, either unsorted or a sorted T cell fraction (not recorded which). The CDR3 DNA reads TGTGCCAGCAGCCATCCGAAGGGGTGGCCCATCCACTTT. Translated: CASSHPKGWPIHF.